The source of this TCR beta chain is a study of T cells after yellow fever vaccination. This clonotype was found a few times. Germline lookup yields CDR1 SGHTA and CDR2 FQGNSA. The V and J ends lost 4 bases and 1 base respectively, with 20 bases between them. CDR3 length: 18 residues. Researchers made TCR cDNA using 5'RACE template switching, and this step added a universal primer site and UMIs. One entry per CDR3 protein results from TCRdb running MiXCR on the 5' RACE reads. Of 250,000 to 300,000 distinct CDR3 sequences in the sample, around 10% were seen once. Sample: CD4+ T cells sorted from PBMCs, taken 5 days after the yellow fever booster vaccination. The sequence was collected from a man younger than 35 who received the YFV17D yellow fever vaccine. This chain links TRBV7-2 with TRBJ2-1; weak D call: TRBD1 (6 bases). DNA of the CDR3: TGTGCCAGCAGCTCCAATGGGATCAGGGGTGCATCCTACAATGAGCAGTTCTTC. Translating it yields CASSSNGIRGASYNEQFF.